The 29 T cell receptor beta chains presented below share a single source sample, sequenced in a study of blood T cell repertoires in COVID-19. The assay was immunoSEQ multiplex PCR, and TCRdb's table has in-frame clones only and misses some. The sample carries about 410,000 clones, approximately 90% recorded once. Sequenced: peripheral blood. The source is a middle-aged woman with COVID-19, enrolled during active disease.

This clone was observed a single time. The CDR3 here is CASSLPGTGGWGYTF. CDR3 coding DNA: TGTGCCAGCAGCCTTCCCGGGACAGGGGGCTGGGGCTACACCTTC. This sequence joins TRBV3-1 (or the pseudogene TRBV3-2) and TRBJ1-2; 12 bases map to TRBD1. The junction had 8 bases not matched to a gene; V was cut back by 4 bases and J by 8 bases. Germline-derived CDR1 and CDR2 are LGHDT and YNNKEL (reference sequence). The CDR3 loop spans 15 amino acids.

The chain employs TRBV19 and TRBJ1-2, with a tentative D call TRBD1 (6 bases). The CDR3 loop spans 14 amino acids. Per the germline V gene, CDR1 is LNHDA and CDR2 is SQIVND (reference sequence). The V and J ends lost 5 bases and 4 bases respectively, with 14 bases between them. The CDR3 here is CASSSSGTTYGYTF. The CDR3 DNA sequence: TGTGCCAGTAGTTCGTCCGGGACAACCTATGGCTACACCTTC.

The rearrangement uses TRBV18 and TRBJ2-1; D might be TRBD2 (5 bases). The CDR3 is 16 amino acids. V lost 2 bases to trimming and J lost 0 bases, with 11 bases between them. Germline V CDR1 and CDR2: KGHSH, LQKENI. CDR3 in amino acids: CASSPWSGSSYNEQFF. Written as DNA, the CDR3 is TGTGCCAGCTCACCATGGAGCGGTAGCTCCTACAATGAGCAGTTCTTC.

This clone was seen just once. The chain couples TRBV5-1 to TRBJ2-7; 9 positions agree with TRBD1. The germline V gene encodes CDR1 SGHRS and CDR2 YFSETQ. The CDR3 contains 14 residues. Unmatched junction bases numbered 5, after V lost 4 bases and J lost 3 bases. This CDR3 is CASSVRQGDYEQYF. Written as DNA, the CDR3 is TGCGCCAGCAGCGTCCGACAGGGGGACTACGAGCAGTACTTC.

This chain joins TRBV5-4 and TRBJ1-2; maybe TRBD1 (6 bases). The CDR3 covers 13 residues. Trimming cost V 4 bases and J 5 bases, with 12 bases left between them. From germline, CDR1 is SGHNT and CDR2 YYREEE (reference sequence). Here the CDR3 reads CASSLQGSYGYTF. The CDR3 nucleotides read TGTGCCAGCAGCCTACAGGGTTCATATGGCTACACCTTC.

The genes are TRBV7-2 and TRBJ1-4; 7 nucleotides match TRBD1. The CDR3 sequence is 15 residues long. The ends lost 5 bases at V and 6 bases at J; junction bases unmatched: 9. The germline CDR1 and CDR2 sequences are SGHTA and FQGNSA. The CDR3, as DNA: TGTGCCAGCAGCGATACAGGGGTTTTTTATGAAAAACTGTTTTTT. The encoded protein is CASSDTGVFYEKLFF.

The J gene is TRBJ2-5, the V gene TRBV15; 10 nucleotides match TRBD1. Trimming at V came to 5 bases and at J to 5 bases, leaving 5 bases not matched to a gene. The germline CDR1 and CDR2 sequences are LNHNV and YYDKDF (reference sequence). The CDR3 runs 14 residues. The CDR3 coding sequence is TGTGCCACCAGCCCGGGACAGGGGTTGGAGACCCAGTACTTC. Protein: CATSPGQGLETQYF.

The CDR3 DNA sequence: TGTGCCAGCAGCTTGGCCGGGGGGATTAACTACGAGCAGTACTTC. Residues: CASSLAGGINYEQYF. The rearrangement joins TRBV5-4 to TRBJ2-7; 7 bases are shared with TRBD2. The CDR3 extends over 15 amino acids. The germline CDR1 and CDR2 sequences are SGHNT and YYREEE (reference sequence). The trim removed 0 bases at V and 3 bases at J, leaving 6 bases unmatched.

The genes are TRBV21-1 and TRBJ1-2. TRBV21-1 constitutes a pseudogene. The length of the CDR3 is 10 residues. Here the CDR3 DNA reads TGTGCCAGCAGACCCGCGGGCTACACCTTC. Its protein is CASRPAGYTF.

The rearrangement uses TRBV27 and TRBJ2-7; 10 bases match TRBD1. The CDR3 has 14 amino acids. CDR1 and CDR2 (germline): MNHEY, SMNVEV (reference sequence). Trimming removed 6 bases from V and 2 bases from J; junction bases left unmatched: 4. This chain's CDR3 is CASRGGQGPYEQYF. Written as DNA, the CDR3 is TGTGCCAGCAGGGGGGGACAGGGGCCCTACGAGCAGTACTTC.

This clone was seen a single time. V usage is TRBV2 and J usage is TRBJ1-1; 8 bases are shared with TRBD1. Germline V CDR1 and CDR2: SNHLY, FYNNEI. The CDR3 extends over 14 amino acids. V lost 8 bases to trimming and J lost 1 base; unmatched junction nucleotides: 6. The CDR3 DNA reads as TGTGCCAGCGCGGGGGACAGGTGGAACACTGAAGCTTTCTTT. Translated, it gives CASAGDRWNTEAFF.

The chain's CDR3 is CASSYSGRGSYEQYF. The CDR3 region has the DNA TGTGCCAGCAGTTACTCAGGGCGGGGATCCTACGAGCAGTACTTC. The rearrangement uses TRBV6-6 and TRBJ2-7; TRBD2 is a possible D gene (6 bases). Germline CDR1 is MNHNY and CDR2 is SVGAGI (reference sequence). V was cut by 0 bases and J by 1 base, with 10 bases left in between. The CDR3 loop spans 15 amino acids.

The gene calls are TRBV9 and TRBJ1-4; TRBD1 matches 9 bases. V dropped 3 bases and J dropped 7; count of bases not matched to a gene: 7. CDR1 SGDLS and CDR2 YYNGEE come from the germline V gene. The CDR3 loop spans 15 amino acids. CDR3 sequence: CASSDWTGDGEKLFF. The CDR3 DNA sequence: TGTGCCAGCAGCGACTGGACAGGGGACGGTGAAAAACTGTTTTTT.

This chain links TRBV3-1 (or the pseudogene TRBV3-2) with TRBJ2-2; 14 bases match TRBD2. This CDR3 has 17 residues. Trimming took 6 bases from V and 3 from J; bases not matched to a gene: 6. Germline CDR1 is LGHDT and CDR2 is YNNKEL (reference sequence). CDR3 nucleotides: TGTGCCAGCAGTCGTGGGACTAGCGGGGGTTACACCGGGGAGCTGTTTTTT. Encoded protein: CASSRGTSGGYTGELFF.

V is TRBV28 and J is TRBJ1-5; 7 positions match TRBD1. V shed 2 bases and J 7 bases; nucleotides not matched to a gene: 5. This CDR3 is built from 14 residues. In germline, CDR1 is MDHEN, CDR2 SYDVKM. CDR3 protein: CASSLPTGDQPQHF. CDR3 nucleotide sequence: TGTGCCAGCAGTTTACCCACAGGGGACCAGCCCCAGCATTTT.

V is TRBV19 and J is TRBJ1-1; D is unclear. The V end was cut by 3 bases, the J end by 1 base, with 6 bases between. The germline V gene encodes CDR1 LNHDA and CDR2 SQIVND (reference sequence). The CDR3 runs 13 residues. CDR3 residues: CASSMGRNTEAFF. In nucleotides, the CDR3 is TGTGCCAGTAGTATGGGGAGGAACACTGAAGCTTTCTTT.

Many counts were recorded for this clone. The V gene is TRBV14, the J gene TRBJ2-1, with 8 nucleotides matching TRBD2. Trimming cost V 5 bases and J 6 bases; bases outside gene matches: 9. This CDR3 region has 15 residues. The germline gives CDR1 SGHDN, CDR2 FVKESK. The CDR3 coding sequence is TGTGCCAGCAGCAGAGCGGGGGAACACCTCAATGAGCAGTTCTTC. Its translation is CASSRAGEHLNEQFF.

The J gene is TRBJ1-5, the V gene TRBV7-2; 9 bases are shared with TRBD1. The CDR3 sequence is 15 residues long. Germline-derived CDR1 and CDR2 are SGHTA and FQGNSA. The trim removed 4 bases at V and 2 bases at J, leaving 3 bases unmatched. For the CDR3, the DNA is TGTGCCAGCAGCTCGGGACAGGGTGGCAATCAGCCCCAGCATTTT. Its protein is CASSSGQGGNQPQHF.

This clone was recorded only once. This CDR3 is CASSPTVANYGYTF. The CDR3 DNA reads as TGTGCCAGCAGTCCGACAGTAGCTAACTATGGCTACACCTTC. The chain couples TRBV6-5 to TRBJ1-2; D possibly corresponds to TRBD1 (5 bases). The CDR3 has 14 amino acids. Trimming took off 5 bases at V and 0 bases at J, with 10 bases between the two ends. In germline, CDR1 is MNHEY, CDR2 SVGAGI.

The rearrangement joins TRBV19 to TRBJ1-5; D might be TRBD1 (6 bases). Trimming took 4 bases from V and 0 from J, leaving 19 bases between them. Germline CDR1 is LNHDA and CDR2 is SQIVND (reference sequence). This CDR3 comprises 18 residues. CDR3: CASSTMGGPDYSNQPQHF. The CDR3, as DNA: TGTGCCAGTAGTACAATGGGGGGGCCTGATTATAGCAATCAGCCCCAGCATTTT.

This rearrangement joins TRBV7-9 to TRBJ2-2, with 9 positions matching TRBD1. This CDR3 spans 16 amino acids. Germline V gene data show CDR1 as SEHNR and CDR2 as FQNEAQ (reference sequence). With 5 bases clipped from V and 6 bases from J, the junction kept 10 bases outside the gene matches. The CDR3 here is CASSPSLRQGAGELFF. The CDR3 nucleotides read TGTGCCAGCAGCCCATCCTTGAGACAGGGGGCCGGGGAGCTGTTTTTT.

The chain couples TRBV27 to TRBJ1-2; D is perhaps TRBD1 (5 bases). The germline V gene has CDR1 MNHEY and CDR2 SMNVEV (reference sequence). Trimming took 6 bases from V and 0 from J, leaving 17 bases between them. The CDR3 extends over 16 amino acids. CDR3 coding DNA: TGTGCCAGCAGCCCATCATCGGGGGAAGCTAACTATGGCTACACCTTC. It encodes CASSPSSGEANYGYTF.

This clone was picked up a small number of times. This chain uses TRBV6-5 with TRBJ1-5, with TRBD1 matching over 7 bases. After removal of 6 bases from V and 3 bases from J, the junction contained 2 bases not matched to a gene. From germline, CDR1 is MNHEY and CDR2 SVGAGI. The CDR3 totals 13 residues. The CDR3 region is CASSDRVNQPQHF. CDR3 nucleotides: TGTGCCAGCAGCGACAGGGTCAATCAGCCCCAGCATTTT.

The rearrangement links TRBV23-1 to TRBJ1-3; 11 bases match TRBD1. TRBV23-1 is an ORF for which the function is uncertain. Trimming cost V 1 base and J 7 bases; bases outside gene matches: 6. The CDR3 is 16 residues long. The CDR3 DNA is TGCGCCAGCAGTCAATTTTGCCGGGACAGGGGGAACACCATATATTTT. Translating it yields CASSQFCRDRGNTIYF.

The CDR3 is CASSHTMTSVPYNEQFF. The DNA for the CDR3 is TGTGCCAGCAGCCACACTATGACTAGTGTCCCCTACAATGAGCAGTTCTTC. V usage is TRBV7-3 and J usage is TRBJ2-1, with a tentative D call TRBD2 (6 bases). Germline CDR1 and CDR2: SGHTA and FQGTGA. V was cut by 5 bases and J by 2 bases, with 19 bases left in between. The CDR3 sequence is 17 residues long.

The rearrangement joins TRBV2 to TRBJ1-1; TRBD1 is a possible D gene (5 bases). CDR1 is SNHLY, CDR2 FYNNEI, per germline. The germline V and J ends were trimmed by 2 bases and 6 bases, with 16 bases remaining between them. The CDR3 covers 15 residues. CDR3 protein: CASSEIRGGRAEAFF. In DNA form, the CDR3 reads TGTGCCAGCAGTGAAATTAGGGGAGGTCGCGCTGAAGCTTTCTTT.

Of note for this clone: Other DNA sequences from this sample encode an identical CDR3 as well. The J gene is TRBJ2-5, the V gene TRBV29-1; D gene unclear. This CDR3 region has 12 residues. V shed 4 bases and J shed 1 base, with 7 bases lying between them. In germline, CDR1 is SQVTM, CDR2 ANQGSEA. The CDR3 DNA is TGCAGCGTTGCTGGCGGCCAAGAGACCCAGTACTTC. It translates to CSVAGGQETQYF.

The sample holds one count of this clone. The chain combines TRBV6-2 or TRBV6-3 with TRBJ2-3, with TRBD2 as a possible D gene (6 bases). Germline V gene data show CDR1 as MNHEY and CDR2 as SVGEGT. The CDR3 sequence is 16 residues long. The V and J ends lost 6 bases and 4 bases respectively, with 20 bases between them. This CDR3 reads CASSLIAGWGADTQYF. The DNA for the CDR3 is TGTGCCAGCAGCCTTATTGCCGGGTGGGGGGCAGATACGCAGTATTTT.

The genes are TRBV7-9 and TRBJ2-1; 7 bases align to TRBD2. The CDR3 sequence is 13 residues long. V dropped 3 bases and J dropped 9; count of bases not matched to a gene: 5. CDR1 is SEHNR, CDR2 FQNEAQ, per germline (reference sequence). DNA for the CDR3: TGTGCCAGCAGCTTCCCTCTAGCGGCTGAGCAGTTCTTC. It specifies CASSFPLAAEQFF.